What follows describes a single T cell receptor beta chain. Its antigen is not known. The data are from a study of T cell repertoires in cytomegalovirus infection. Study in general: CMV epitopes used comprised recently identified HLA-C-restricted ones and well-studied HLA-B-restricted ones. Public TCR beta signatures provided an indication of both CMV infection and a matching HLA type.

TCRdb analysed the reads with MiXCR anew, one entry per CDR3 protein. The sample has under 850,000 distinct CDR3 sequences, roughly 33% seen once. V was cut by 4 bases and J by 3 bases, with 14 bases left in between. The CDR3 loop spans 14 amino acids. Germline V lookup: CDR1 DFQATT, CDR2 SNEGSKA (reference sequence). Whole-study results and caveats: Ex vivo, HLA-C-restricted CMV-specific TCR beta clonotypes prevailed over the rest of the response. Carriage of CMV together with the relevant HLA was identifiable through cumulative public TCR beta family frequency.

The receptor comes from a human donor in good health (CMV status not recorded). Some clones in this sample may be carry-over from other donors' samples. The V and J genes are TRBV20-1 and TRBJ2-3; possibly TRBD1 for D (5 bases). The sequenced sample was cultured PBMCs, obtained from culture after CMV antigen stimulation. The chain's CDR3 is CSAIDSGFTDTQYF. The CDR3 nucleotides are TGCAGTGCTATCGACAGTGGATTTACAGATACGCAGTATTTT.